This T cell receptor (beta chain) was sequenced for a study of graft-versus-host responses after intestinal transplantation. At the level of the study: Anti-thymocyte globulin induction preceded about 3 years of tacrolimus and steroid maintenance in all recipients. Study-wide findings and caveats: Recipient marrow held GvH clones, some first seen in ileum or blood. Early declines in HvG clones that occurred post-transplant were associated with peak circulating GvH clone levels.

In the case of this clone: Its antigen is undetermined.

V shed 3 bases, J shed 1 base, and the junction held 6 bases outside the gene matches. This CDR3 comprises 17 residues. Germline loops: CDR1 MGHDK, CDR2 SYGVNS. Profiled with immunoSEQ multiplex PCR; TCRdb holds only in-frame clones, not every one. In the table there are some 45,000 clones, roughly nine tenths of which are singletons. The starting material was PBMCs, obtained 524 days after transplant. This sequence originates from a human patient who received an intestinal transplant, so some T cells may come from the graft donor. The rearrangement links TRBV25-1 to TRBJ2-1, with TRBD1 identical over 10 bases. CDR3 DNA: TGTGCCAGCAGTGACGGGACAGGGGTGGGGTCCTACAATGAGCAGTTCTTC. It translates to CASSDGTGVGSYNEQFF.